This T cell receptor (beta chain) was profiled in a study of T-cell reconstitution after alpha-beta-depleted transplantation in children. Findings and limits, study-wide: About two months after transplant, alpha-beta T cells reportedly came from several hundred expanded graft clones. Where some patients showed high TCRbeta diversity at day 60, it came from recipient T cells and thymic progenitors that had survived.

The CDR3 is 16 amino acids. CDR1 SGHNT and CDR2 YYREEE come from the germline V gene (reference sequence). V shed 3 bases, J shed 7 bases, and the junction held 13 bases outside the gene matches. This clonotype has at least ten counts. Antigen unknown. Construction of the TCRbeta library involved unique molecular identifiers. Via MiXCR, TCRdb re-called the PCR reads, giving one row per CDR3 protein. This sample has over 120,000 distinct CDR3 sequences, with about 8.8% found just once. The TCR sequence derives from a female patient aged 2 to 10 who had a stem cell transplant for congenital amegakaryocytic thrombocytopenia, so the T cells may come from the graft donor. The starting material was PBMCs, mostly from graft donor cells, obtained 180 days after TCRalphabeta/CD19-depleted stem cell transplant. The chain uses TRBV5-4 and TRBJ1-2; the match to TRBD1 covers 9 bases. The DNA of the CDR3 is TGTGCCAGCAGCTCGTTGTTCGGGACAGGGTCGCGTGGCTACACCTTC. This codes for CASSSLFGTGSRGYTF.